This T cell receptor beta chain was observed in a study of shared clonotypes between healthy human individuals. Using immunoSEQ multiplex PCR, the repertoire was profiled, and TCRdb retains in-frame clones only, with some absent. The sample has approximately 1,000,000 clones; around 78% are singletons. The investigators split CD4+ cells into a CD45RA+ naive subset and a CD45RA-negative memory subset. Germline V gene data show CDR1 as MGHDK and CDR2 as SYGVNS. The CDR3 runs 15 residues. V was trimmed by 3 bases and J by 1 base, leaving 12 bases between them. The sequence was collected from a man aged 18 to 29 in good health. Some clones in this sample may be carry-over from other donors' samples. This chain joins TRBV25-1 and TRBJ1-1; D ambiguous. Sequencing was done on a sample of memory CD4+ T cells from PBMCs. Subset: CD45RA-negative fraction. CDR3 residues: CASSEVGTANTEAFF. The CDR3 DNA follows: TGTGCCAGCAGTGAGGTTGGAACAGCGAACACTGAAGCTTTCTTT.